This T cell receptor (beta chain) was recorded in a study of a mutant IDH1 vaccine in newly diagnosed glioma. The method was immunoSEQ multiplex PCR; TCRdb's version includes in-frame clones alone and lacks a portion of them. The table shows 35,000 to 40,000 clones, with roughly 89% occurring only once. Time point described: baseline, week 1 (first vaccination visit). Indicated treatment: pre-vaccination baseline after standard-of-care therapy. The source was PBMCs, collected from a glioma patient treated with radiotherapy, temozolomide or both. This clonotype was obtained from a man aged 18 to 29 with glioma.

In DNA form, the CDR3 reads TGTGCCAGCAGCCACCACCGGACTAGCGGGAGGGCCGAGCAGTTCTTC. The encoded protein is CASSHHRTSGRAEQFF. The chain recombines TRBV5-6 with TRBJ2-1; 15 bases agree with TRBD2. The J segment lost 10 bases and the V segment lost 4 bases, leaving 9 bases of the junction unmatched. The V gene's germline CDR1 is SGHDT and CDR2 YYEEEE. CDR3 size: 16 residues.